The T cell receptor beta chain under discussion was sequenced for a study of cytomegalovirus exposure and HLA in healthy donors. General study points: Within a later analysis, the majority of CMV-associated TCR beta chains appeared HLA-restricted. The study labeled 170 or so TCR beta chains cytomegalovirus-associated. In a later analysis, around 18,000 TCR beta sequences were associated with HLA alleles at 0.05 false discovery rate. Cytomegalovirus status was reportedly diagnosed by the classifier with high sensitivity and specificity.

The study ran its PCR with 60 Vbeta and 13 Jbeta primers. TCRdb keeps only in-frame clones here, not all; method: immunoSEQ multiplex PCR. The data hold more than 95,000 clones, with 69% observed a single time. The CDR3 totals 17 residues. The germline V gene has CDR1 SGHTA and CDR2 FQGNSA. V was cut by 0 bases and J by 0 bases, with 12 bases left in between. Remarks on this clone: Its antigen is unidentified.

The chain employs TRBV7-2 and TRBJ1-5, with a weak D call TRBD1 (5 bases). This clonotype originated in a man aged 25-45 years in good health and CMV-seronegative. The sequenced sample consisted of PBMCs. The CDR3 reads CASSLAGGPNSNQPQHF. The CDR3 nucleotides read TGTGCCAGCAGCTTAGCGGGGGGACCTAATAGCAATCAGCCCCAGCATTTT.